This T cell receptor (beta chain) appears in the sequencing data of a study of neoadjuvant nivolumab and ipilimumab in lung cancer. Study-wide results and limits: Compared with tumor-adjacent uninvolved lung, resected tumors showed greater richness and clonality.

As to this clone: Its antigen is not identified.

Sequencing was performed with immunoSEQ multiplex PCR; in TCRdb, only in-frame clones are kept and a portion is missing. The data hold 18,000 or so clones, with 79% observed a single time. Germline values: CDR1 KGHSH, CDR2 LQKENI. V lost 4 bases to trimming and J lost 1 base; unmatched junction nucleotides: 4. The CDR3 covers 15 residues. The rearrangement links TRBV18 to TRBJ1-1, with TRBD1 matching 9 bases. The sequencing used tumor tissue, collected after neoadjuvant nivolumab, alone or with ipilimumab, at or shortly before surgery. The sequence was obtained from an adult with non-small cell lung cancer. The CDR3 nucleotides read TGTGCCAGCTCACGAGAGGACAGGGGGAACACTGAAGCTTTCTTT. The encoded protein is CASSREDRGNTEAFF.